This T cell receptor beta chain was found in a study of blood T cells in healthy people across ages (dated by TCRdb to 2015 to 2017). Study-wide context: In model experiments, template switching captured roughly one uniquely barcoded TCR beta cDNA molecule for every two T cells. Using deep sequencing normalized with unique cDNA molecular identifiers, the study measured how TCR beta repertoire diversity changes with age. Four age groups were formed from the donors: young (average 16 years), middle-aged (approximately 40), aged (more than 55) and long-lived (roughly 81). Two additional independent replicas of 1 million unique cDNA reads from the same blood draw were analyzed for two donors (one aged 18 to 30 and one aged 80 or older). Findings and caveats that apply to the study as a whole: Compared with the aged group, the long-lived group had more naive CD4+ T cells, fewer expanded clones and increased TCR diversity, a pattern suggesting age selection. Estimates of total diversity based on one million sequenced T cells were considered lower bounds and underestimates. Because donor CMV infection status was unknown, age-related changes in expanded clonotypes were potentially confounded. Conclusive comparison of naive and antigen-experienced compartments was prevented by the profiling of bulk unsorted PBMCs. Observed TCR beta diversity per million T cells fell roughly linearly with age, and a significant reduction was already apparent by age roughly 40. A strong correlation was found between observed TCR beta diversity and the percentage of naive T cells measured by flow cytometry.

Donors were under 40 systemically healthy Caucasian individuals from Russia aged roughly 6 to 90 years. Ten milliliters of peripheral blood were collected from each donor into EDTA-treated Vacutainer tubes. PBMCs were isolated by Ficoll-Paque density-gradient centrifugation, with at least 6 million obtained per sample. Trizol reagent was used to extract total RNA from PBMCs, with at least 6 micrograms per sample. For every donor, flow cytometry on a PBMC aliquot measured the percentage of naive CD45RAhigh/CD27high T cells. With respect to this clonotype: Which antigen it targets is not known. Nothing much larger sits one base from this clone, and base qualities are not available.

The library was generated by 5' RACE. The data were produced on an Illumina HiSeq 2500. A second roughly 6 to 12 cycle PCR used a sample-barcoded 5' primer and a J-beta primer mix. A unique molecular identifier was introduced onto each TCR beta cDNA molecule by a template-switch 5' adaptor carrying 12 random nucleotides. Each sample yielded at least 2.5 million CDR3-containing paired-end reads. First-strand cDNA synthesis was performed from all RNA using the Mint cDNA synthesis kit, with priming by a TRBC-specific oligonucleotide. After uracil-DNA glycosylase treatment, a first 18-cycle PCR used universal primers M1SS and BC2_uni_R on all cDNA. Concerning the study's data processing: For normalization, 1 million high-quality reads, each with a distinct molecular identifier, were randomly selected from each sample. Reads with shared molecular identifiers were discarded instead of being binned into consensus sequences. MiTCR, set to a Q25 quality threshold and the strictest error-elimination algorithm, was used for CDR3 identification, clonotype clustering and error correction. A nonparametric unseen species model using Euler transformation provided a lower-bound estimate of total TCR beta diversity. TCRdb trimmed public reads at Q25 via fastp, called clones via MiXCR and kept in-frame beta chains. Rows with one shared CDR3 protein collapse into an entry with the most common genes and DNA. TCRdb assigned the V and J calls; the authors' analysis was not used. In all, the sample holds some 1,000,000 distinct CDR3 sequences, and 25% of those were seen once. 0.65% to 0.75% of the sample belongs to the ten largest clones.

For CDR1 and CDR2, the germline V gene lists SGHRS and YFSETQ. Relative to germline, V is missing 0 bases and J is missing 1 base, with 3 bases of the junction outside any gene match. The CDR3 sequence holds 16 residues, the cysteine and phenylalanine included. CDR3 DNA only is kept here, 48 bases in frame from base 1. The data were also submitted as part of a second study, on T cells of mothers and their children. As noted in the second study: Donors were nine systemically healthy Caucasian individuals: three mothers and their six children. cDNA synthesis used all of the extracted RNA, with roughly 1.5 ug of RNA in each 15 ul reaction. In the second PCR, the M1S primer introduced both the sample barcodes and 2-4 random nucleotides. Over 8 million TCR beta CDR3 reads came from each mother, compared with 2.5 million to 3.5 million reads from each child. In both related and unrelated pairs, thymic selection shapes the output of TCR recombination in a similar way, with inherited differences having only a minor effect. Normalized repertoire overlap was always slightly but never significantly higher in related than unrelated mother-child pairs. No persistent microchimeric T cell clones were detected, at a sensitivity of approximately 100 clones per million clonotypes. Deep NGS was used in the study to compare the TCR beta repertoires of mothers and children and to look for features that separate related mother-child pairs from unrelated individuals. Mothers averaged about 40 +/- 4 years of age and children averaged about 10 +/- 4 years. After adapters were ligated using NEBNext reagents, the libraries underwent 100+100 nt paired-end sequencing on an Illumina HiSeq 2000. To avoid cross-contamination, the mother libraries and the child libraries were prepared a month apart and sequenced in separate runs. For each donor, between roughly 500,000 and 2,100,000 distinct TCR beta clonotypes were identified. Naive TCR beta clonotypes were estimated from low-frequency clonotypes matched to each donor's FACS-determined naive share, without sorting.

This chain is built from TRBV5-1 and TRBJ2-5; the central 10 bases match TRBD2. The origin of this receptor is a girl aged 2-10 years in good health. Sequencing input: blood. The base sequence is TGCGCCAGCAGCTTGGGGGGACTAGCGCCCCAAGAGACCCAGTACTTC. Its coded protein is CASSLGGLAPQETQYF.